These 26 T cell receptor beta chains came from one sample sequenced in a study of metastatic and nonmetastatic thyroid tumors. All patients reached thyroid surgery having received no treatment beforehand. TCRdb re-analyzed the PCR reads using MiXCR. The table records about 30,000 clones, approximately 40% of them present only once. Material for sequencing was tumor tissue. Source of these receptors: a female donor with papillary thyroid cancer or a benign thyroid nodule (not recorded which). Some clones in this sample may be carry-over from other donors' samples.

In regard to this clone: Relative to the germline gene, one junction end is altered; a read error may explain this. The rearrangement joins TRBV6-1 to TRBJ1-4; the D gene is possibly TRBD1 (5 bases). The CDR3 is 16 amino acids. Germline lookup yields CDR1 MNHNS and CDR2 SASEGT. CDR3: CASSESGFGTNEKLLF. The DNA for the CDR3 is TGTGCCAGCAGTGAATCTGGGTTCGGGACTAATGAAAAACTGCTTTTT.

The chain links TRBV28 to TRBJ2-3, with D perhaps assigned TRBD1 or TRBD2 (5 bases each). The CDR3 is 13 residues long. Deletions cut 9 bases from V and 4 bases from J, with 14 bases between. Germline lookup yields CDR1 MDHEN and CDR2 SYDVKM. The CDR3 region is CASWGPPPDTQYF. The DNA of the CDR3 is TGTGCCAGTTGGGGACCTCCCCCAGATACGCAGTATTTT.

The rearrangement uses TRBV20-1 and TRBJ2-3, with TRBD1 as a possible D gene (6 bases). The CDR3 length is 14 residues. The germline V gene has CDR1 DFQATT and CDR2 SNEGSKA (reference sequence). V was cut by 7 bases and J by 0 bases, with 14 bases left in between. CDR3 nucleotides: TGCAGTGGGCTGCCGGACAGTAGCACAGATACGCAGTATTTT. Translated, it gives CSGLPDSSTDTQYF.

This clone was seen a few times. Mismatch with germline at one junction end may stem from a read error. V is TRBV28 and J is TRBJ2-7, with D possibly being TRBD2 (5 bases). Germline CDR1 and CDR2: MDHEN and SYDVKM. The CDR3 length is 14 residues. Here the CDR3 DNA reads TGTGCCAGCAGTTCCTCCTTCAGGAAAAGGGAGCATTACTTC. Translated, it gives CASSSSFRKREHYF.

The V call is TRBV11-3, the J call TRBJ1-2; no reliable D call. CDR1 and CDR2 (germline): SGHNT, YENEEA. V was cut by 2 bases and J by 5 bases, with 0 bases left in between. The CDR3 covers 10 residues. In DNA, the CDR3 is TGTGCCAGCAGCTTATATGGCTACACCTTC. It yields the protein CASSLYGYTF. The whole variable domain, filled in from reference TRBV11-3 and TRBJ1-2, reads EAGVVQSPRYKIIEKKQPVAFWCNPISGHNTLYWYLQNLGQGPELLIRYENEEAVDDSQLPKDRFSAERLKGVDSTLKIQPAELGDSAVYLCASSLYGYTFGSGTRLTVV.

A few counts support this clone. The chain is built from TRBV6-1 and TRBJ1-5; D is possibly TRBD1 (6 bases). V lost 5 bases, J lost 1 base, and 12 bases lay in between. CDR1 and CDR2 (germline): MNHNS, SASEGT. There are 15 residues in the CDR3. CDR3 nucleotide sequence: TGTGCCAGCAGTCCAAAGGGGGGAAGCAATCAGCCCCAGCATTTT. Translated, it gives CASSPKGGSNQPQHF.

This clone showed up just a few times. This sequence joins TRBV12-3 or TRBV12-4 and TRBJ2-2, with a tentative D call TRBD1 (6 bases). V was pared by 7 bases and J by 1 base, with 7 bases between. CDR3 size: 13 residues. The CDR3 region has the DNA TGTGCCAGCACGACAGGGAACACCGGGGAGCTGTTTTTT. It translates to CASTTGNTGELFF.

In its sample, this clone was seen a few times. This chain joins TRBV6-6 and TRBJ2-5; 7 bases line up with TRBD2. CDR1 is MNHNY and CDR2 is SVGAGI in the germline V gene (reference sequence). The length of the CDR3 is 17 residues. V lost 0 bases to trimming and J lost 2 bases; unmatched junction nucleotides: 9. The chain's CDR3 is CASSYSISGAGQETQYF. CDR3 nucleotide sequence: TGTGCCAGCAGTTACTCGATTTCTGGAGCGGGACAAGAGACCCAGTACTTC.

V is TRBV7-2 and J is TRBJ2-7; either TRBD1 or TRBD2 may fit D (5 bases each). CDR3 length equals 14 residues. Looked up from germline, CDR1 is SGHTA and CDR2 is FQGNSA. Trimming shortened V by 2 bases and J by 5 bases, and 13 bases separated the two germline ends. In DNA, the CDR3 is TGTGCCAGCAGCTTATTAGGCCAGGGACACGAGCAGTACTTC. Protein: CASSLLGQGHEQYF. The variable domain in full, completed from reference TRBV7-2 and TRBJ2-7, reads GAGVSQSPSNKVTEKGKDVELRCDPISGHTALYWYRQSLGQGLEFLIYFQGNSAPDKSGLPSDRFSAERTGGSVSTLTIQRTQQEDSAVYLCASSLLGQGHEQYFGPGTRLTVT.

The rearrangement uses TRBV7-2 and TRBJ2-5; possibly TRBD2 for D (6 bases). V was cut by 2 bases and J by 5 bases, with 12 bases left in between. The CDR3 has 14 residues. Looked up from germline, CDR1 is SGHTA and CDR2 is FQGNSA. Here the CDR3 DNA reads TGTGCCAGCAGCTTATACGGGAGCCGGGAGACCCAGTACTTC. Its protein product is CASSLYGSRETQYF.

The chain combines TRBV3-1 with TRBJ2-2; TRBD1 is a possible D gene (7 bases). V was pared by 7 bases and J by 5 bases, with 14 bases between. This CDR3 has 14 amino acids. Germline loops: CDR1 LGHDT, CDR2 YNNKEL (reference sequence). The CDR3 DNA sequence: TGTGCCAGCACGAAACAGGGGACTACCGGGGAGCTGTTTTTT. It yields the protein CASTKQGTTGELFF.

This clone was picked up a small number of times. In DNA, the CDR3 is TGCGCCAGCAGTGAGGTGGGGACTGGAAACAATGAGCAGTTCTTC. Protein: CASSEVGTGNNEQFF. This chain connects TRBV10-1 to TRBJ2-1, with D perhaps matching TRBD2 (6 bases). The CDR3 has 15 amino acids. Germline V gene data show CDR1 as WNHNN and CDR2 as SYGVQD (reference sequence). Trimming took off 2 bases at V and 5 bases at J, with 13 bases between the two ends.

CDR3 protein: CASTGQLFQPQHF. In nucleotides, the CDR3 is TGTGCCAGCACGGGACAGTTGTTTCAGCCCCAGCATTTT. The chain employs TRBV19 and TRBJ1-5; 7 nucleotides line up with TRBD1. This CDR3 has 13 residues. Germline V lookup: CDR1 LNHDA, CDR2 SQIVND (reference sequence). Trimming removed 9 bases from V and 6 bases from J; junction bases left unmatched: 8.

This clone was recorded a few times. V usage is TRBV6-4 and J usage is TRBJ2-1; 8 positions agree with TRBD2. This CDR3 has 14 amino acids. In germline, CDR1 is MRHNA, CDR2 SNTAGT. Germline trimming cut 8 bases from V and 6 bases from J; bases unmatched to any gene: 9. The chain's CDR3 is CASSPAGVFNEQFF. The CDR3, as DNA: TGTGCCAGCTCACCAGCGGGAGTTTTCAATGAGCAGTTCTTC.

The rearrangement links TRBV5-6 to TRBJ1-2, with a weak D call TRBD1 (5 bases). The germline V gene encodes CDR1 SGHDT and CDR2 YYEEEE. This CDR3 is 16 amino acids long. Trimming took off 0 bases at V and 0 bases at J, with 12 bases between the two ends. CDR3 region: CASSLGEMGANYGYTF. The CDR3 coding sequence is TGTGCCAGCAGCTTGGGAGAAATGGGGGCTAACTATGGCTACACCTTC.

The chain links TRBV6-1 to TRBJ1-2, with 7 bases fitting TRBD1. The CDR3 length is 13 residues. Germline CDR1 is MNHNS and CDR2 is SASEGT. Losses at the gene ends were 4 bases for V and 4 bases for J; bases not matched to a gene: 3. Here the CDR3 DNA reads TGTGCCAGCAGTGGCCGGGACAGCTATGGCTACACCTTC. Amino acid sequence: CASSGRDSYGYTF.

This clone has only one observation. The chain uses TRBV9 and TRBJ2-3, with D possibly being TRBD2 (5 bases). V lost 0 bases and J lost 4, with 9 bases in between. The germline V gene has CDR1 SGDLS and CDR2 YYNGEE. This CDR3 has 14 residues. CDR3 region: CASSVGSGADTQYF. CDR3 nucleotide sequence: TGTGCCAGCAGCGTAGGAAGCGGTGCAGATACGCAGTATTTT. The full variable domain, completed using reference TRBV9 and TRBJ2-3, is DSGVTQTPKHLITATGQRVTLRCSPRSGDLSVYWYQQSLDQGLQFLIQYYNGEERAKGNILERFSAQQFPDLHSELNLSSLELGDSALYFCASSVGSGADTQYFGPGTRLTVL.

The J gene is TRBJ1-2, the V gene TRBV2; TRBD1 matches at 9 bases. The length of the CDR3 is 14 residues. The V and J ends lost 4 bases and 8 bases, in that order; junction bases with no gene match: 8. Germline V gene sequence: CDR1 SNHLY, CDR2 FYNNEI. CDR3 sequence: CASSVSGQGIGYTF. The CDR3 DNA is TGTGCCAGCAGTGTATCGGGACAGGGTATCGGCTACACCTTC. The full variable domain, rest sourced from reference TRBV2 and TRBJ1-2, is EPEVTQTPSHQVTQMGQEVILRCVPISNHLYFYWYRQILGQKVEFLVSFYNNEISEKSEIFDDQFSVERPDGSNFTLKIRSTKLEDSAMYFCASSVSGQGIGYTFGSGTRLTVV.

This chain uses TRBV28 with TRBJ2-3; TRBD1 matches at 10 bases. CDR1 and CDR2 (germline): MDHEN, SYDVKM. The CDR3 is made up of 14 amino acids. The ends lost 6 bases at V and 5 bases at J; junction bases unmatched: 5. CDR3 protein: CASRPTGGEDTQYF. CDR3 nucleotide sequence: TGTGCCAGCAGGCCGACAGGGGGCGAAGATACGCAGTATTTT.

The V and J genes are TRBV6-1 and TRBJ2-2; D perhaps matches TRBD1 (5 bases). Germline CDR1 is MNHNS and CDR2 is SASEGT. V lost 6 bases to trimming and J lost 2 bases, with 10 bases between them. The CDR3 has 14 amino acids. The chain's CDR3 is CASRGDSNTGELFF. The CDR3 DNA sequence: TGTGCCAGCAGGGGTGACAGTAACACCGGGGAGCTGTTTTTT.

The chain combines TRBV5-1 with TRBJ1-6; 8 bases agree with TRBD1. Losses at the gene ends were 3 bases for V and 10 bases for J; bases not matched to a gene: 6. This CDR3 contains 14 residues. Germline assignment: CDR1 SGHRS and CDR2 YFSETQ. The CDR3 DNA reads TGCGCCAGCAGCTCCGATGGACAGGGATCACCCCTCCACTTT. It yields the protein CASSSDGQGSPLHF.

This clone showed up just once. This chain connects TRBV20-1 to TRBJ1-2; D call uncertain. This CDR3 comprises 12 residues. Deletions cut 4 bases from V and 4 bases from J, with 10 bases between. Germline values: CDR1 DFQATT, CDR2 SNEGSKA (reference sequence). In DNA, the CDR3 is TGCAGTGCTACATGGGAGAGCTATGGCTACACCTTC. Residues: CSATWESYGYTF.

J is TRBJ1-2 and V is TRBV2, with a weak D call TRBD1 (6 bases). Trimming took off 8 bases at V and 3 bases at J, with 7 bases between the two ends. Per the germline V gene, CDR1 is SNHLY and CDR2 is FYNNEI. This CDR3 is built from 11 residues. The CDR3 reads CASEGDYGYTF. The CDR3 region has the DNA TGTGCCAGCGAGGGGGACTATGGCTACACCTTC. The variable domain in full, completed from reference TRBV2 and TRBJ1-2, reads EPEVTQTPSHQVTQMGQEVILRCVPISNHLYFYWYRQILGQKVEFLVSFYNNEISEKSEIFDDQFSVERPDGSNFTLKIRSTKLEDSAMYFCASEGDYGYTFGSGTRLTVV.

The rearrangement uses TRBV6-1 and TRBJ2-7; D is tentatively TRBD1 or TRBD2 (5 bases each). The ends were cut back, 5 bases at V and 9 bases at J, with 20 bases in the middle. The CDR3 is 14 residues long. CDR1 is MNHNS and CDR2 is SASEGT in the germline V gene. The CDR3 is CASSSSGTPIGQYF. For the CDR3, the DNA is TGTGCCAGCAGTAGCTCGGGGACCCCCATCGGGCAGTACTTC.

This clone appeared a single time. V and J are TRBV20-1 and TRBJ2-2; possibly TRBD1 for D (5 bases). Looked up from germline, CDR1 is DFQATT and CDR2 is SNEGSKA (reference sequence). V was cut by 6 bases and J by 7 bases, with 21 bases left in between. The CDR3 is 15 residues long. CDR3 sequence (DNA): TGCAGTGCCCAGCGTCCGCAGGGCAGGTTCGGGGAGCTGTTTTTT. Its translation: CSAQRPQGRFGELFF.

Turning to this clone: Possible read error: a much larger clone is one base away. The rearrangement links TRBV7-8 to TRBJ2-1, with D hard to call. CDR1 and CDR2 from the germline V gene are SGHVS and FQNEAQ. V was shortened by 5 bases and J by 10 bases, with 18 bases between the two germline ends. This CDR3 region has 14 residues. In DNA form, the CDR3 reads TGTGCCAGCAGCACCCGACATGGCTCCGAAGAGCAGTTCTTC. It is translated as CASSTRHGSEEQFF.